This TCR beta chain is drawn from a study of T-cell memory formation after mild COVID-19. About the research overall: TCR clusters were largely donor specific. General study results and limits: Memory sampled before infection contained some responding clones, suggesting cross-reactive memory joined. CD4/CD8 balance characterized clones contracting day 15 to 85, and CD4+ skew characterized later expanders.

The V and J ends lost 4 bases and 8 bases, in that order; junction bases with no gene match: 3. CDR1 and CDR2 (germline): SGHRS, YFSETQ. This CDR3 region has 13 residues. TCR alpha and TCR beta cDNA libraries carrying sample barcodes and UMIs came from 5'RACE with constant-segment primers. Each CDR3 protein is one row after TCRdb ran MiXCR on the 5' RACE reads. This sample carries some 300,000 distinct CDR3 sequences, around 20% of them seen once, and the ten largest clones take around 20%. Turning to this clonotype: Its antigen is unknown.

Sample: PBMCs or a T cell subset sorted from them (not recorded which). The V gene is TRBV5-1, the J gene TRBJ1-6, with 7 bases matching TRBD1. The source of this sequence is a man between 18 and 29 years old who had mild COVID-19 (a few samples of this study predate the infection). Cell type and time point are not known. CDR3 region: CASSPGQDSPLHF. For the CDR3, the DNA is TGCGCCAGCAGCCCCGGACAGGATTCACCCCTCCACTTT.